This is a list of T cell receptor beta chains from one sample in a study of human T cells and chemical hapten exposure. TCRdb ran MiXCR on the RACE reads and lists one entry per CDR3 protein. The table includes roughly 380,000 distinct CDR3 sequences, 5.1% detected once. This specimen was whole blood, taken in connection with sensitization to the hapten diphenylcyclopropenone (DPC). Receptor source: a woman aged 45-65 years with alopecia areata. Some clones in this sample may be carry-over from other donors' samples. Each CDR3 is given with its conserved first and last residue. Each record gives: J gene, V gene, D gene, clone size, CDR3 protein, CDR3 DNA. D genes are given only for firm matches. Part of the rows lack a size; the others show once, few, many or a class for expanded clones.

J: TRBJ2-3
V: TRBV7-6
D: .
size: many
CDR3: CASSLDRDTDTQYF
DNA: TGTGCCAGCAGCTTAGACAGGGACACAGATACGCAGTATTTT

J: TRBJ2-3
V: TRBV13
D: TRBD2
size: many
CDR3: CASSSWTSGSTDTQYF
DNA: TGTGCCAGCAGCTCGTGGACTAGCGGGAGTACAGATACGCAGTATTTT

J: TRBJ2-7
V: TRBV7-2
D: TRBD1
size: .
CDR3: CASSHERTGTYEQYF
DNA: TGTGCCAGCAGCCATGAACGGACAGGGACCTACGAGCAGTACTTC

J: TRBJ2-3
V: TRBV2
D: TRBD2
size: many
CDR3: CASTGLAATDTQYF
DNA: TGTGCCAGCACCGGACTAGCGGCCACAGATACGCAGTATTTT

J: TRBJ2-7
V: TRBV2
D: .
size: many
CDR3: CASSEEAGTYEQYF
DNA: TGTGCCAGCAGTGAGGAAGCGGGTACCTACGAGCAGTACTTC

J: TRBJ2-7
V: TRBV5-1
D: .
size: few
CDR3: CASSSWGDSYEQYF
DNA: TGCGCCAGCAGCTCTTGGGGGGATTCCTACGAGCAGTACTTC

J: TRBJ2-5
V: TRBV3-1
D: .
size: few
CDR3: CASSADQAQYF
DNA: TGTGCCAGCAGCGCCGACCAGGCCCAGTACTTC

J: TRBJ2-1
V: TRBV11-2
D: TRBD2
size: many
CDR3: CASSSLAGGLSYNEQFF
DNA: TGTGCCAGCAGCTCCTTAGCGGGAGGGCTCTCCTACAATGAGCAGTTCTTC

J: TRBJ1-4
V: TRBV5-1
D: .
size: .
CDR3: CASSPDTQGEKLFF
DNA: TGCGCCAGCAGCCCGGACACACAGGGCGAAAAACTGTTTTTT

J: TRBJ2-3
V: TRBV10-3
D: .
size: few
CDR3: CATLSPRSGIIETQYF
DNA: TGTGCCACCCTTTCGCCACGTTCGGGGATTATCGAGACGCAGTATTTT

J: TRBJ2-3
V: TRBV15
D: .
size: .
CDR3: CATSRALTSTDTQYF
DNA: TGTGCCACCAGCAGAGCGCTAACTAGCACAGATACGCAGTATTTT

J: TRBJ1-1
V: TRBV6-2/TRBV6-3
D: TRBD1
size: many
CDR3: CASTLGQGGMNTEAFF
DNA: TGTGCCAGCACCCTCGGACAGGGGGGGATGAACACTGAAGCTTTCTTT

J: TRBJ2-1
V: TRBV7-2
D: .
size: many
CDR3: CASSFELKTLEQFF
DNA: TGTGCCAGCAGCTTTGAGCTAAAGACGTTGGAGCAGTTCTTC

J: TRBJ2-3
V: TRBV9
D: TRBD2
size: many
CDR3: CASSVENGGYTDTQYF
DNA: TGTGCCAGCAGCGTAGAGAACGGGGGGTACACAGATACGCAGTATTTT

J: TRBJ2-3
V: TRBV27
D: TRBD2
size: .
CDR3: CASREYGGRANRDTQYF
DNA: TGTGCCAGCAGGGAGTACGGGGGGAGGGCCAATCGAGATACGCAGTATTTT

J: TRBJ1-3
V: TRBV5-5
D: .
size: many
CDR3: CASSFGRVSGNTIYF
DNA: TGTGCCAGCAGCTTCGGAAGAGTCTCTGGAAACACCATATATTTT

J: TRBJ2-2
V: TRBV20-1
D: TRBD1
size: many
CDR3: CSARAGTANTGELFF
DNA: TGCAGTGCTAGAGCCGGGACAGCGAACACCGGGGAGCTGTTTTTT

J: TRBJ1-5
V: TRBV25-1
D: .
size: .
CDR3: CASSPPGGLSNQPQHF
DNA: TGTGCCAGCAGTCCCCCCGGGGGGCTGAGCAATCAGCCCCAGCATTTT

J: TRBJ1-6
V: TRBV7-8
D: .
size: many
CDR3: CASLRGTHNSPLHF
DNA: TGTGCCAGTTTGCGGGGGACTCATAATTCACCCCTCCACTTT

J: TRBJ2-7
V: TRBV20-1
D: TRBD2
size: many
CDR3: CSAPRSGGTYEQYF
DNA: TGCAGTGCTCCCCGGAGCGGGGGGACCTACGAGCAGTACTTC

J: TRBJ2-1
V: TRBV3-1
D: .
size: many
CDR3: CASSQVMKGGSEQFF
DNA: TGTGCCAGCAGCCAAGTAATGAAGGGGGGGAGTGAGCAGTTCTTC

J: TRBJ2-6
V: TRBV6-6
D: TRBD1
size: few
CDR3: CASSYRQGIGANVLTF
DNA: TGTGCCAGCAGTTACAGACAGGGGATTGGGGCCAACGTCCTGACTTTC

J: TRBJ2-6
V: TRBV10-1
D: .
size: .
CDR3: CASSEKPRAGSGANVLTF
DNA: TGCGCCAGCAGTGAGAAACCAAGGGCCGGCTCTGGGGCCAACGTCCTGACTTTC

J: TRBJ1-1
V: TRBV6-5
D: .
size: few
CDR3: CASSLTTAQAFF
DNA: TGTGCCAGCAGTTTGACGACAGCCCAAGCTTTCTTT

J: TRBJ1-5
V: TRBV4-1
D: TRBD1
size: many
CDR3: CASSRPGQGHQPQHF
DNA: TGCGCCAGCAGCCGTCCGGGACAGGGACATCAGCCCCAGCATTTT

J: TRBJ2-1
V: TRBV12-3/TRBV12-4
D: .
size: few
CDR3: CASSLLGPEGNEQFF
DNA: TGTGCCAGCAGTTTATTGGGTCCGGAGGGGAATGAGCAGTTCTTC

J: TRBJ1-4
V: TRBV20-1
D: .
size: few
CDR3: CSAQIGGNEKLFF
DNA: TGCAGTGCCCAGATTGGGGGTAATGAAAAACTGTTTTTT

J: TRBJ2-2
V: TRBV4-3
D: TRBD1
size: .
CDR3: CASSQDGTGGTGELFF
DNA: TGCGCCAGCAGCCAAGATGGGACAGGGGGTACCGGGGAGCTGTTTTTT

J: TRBJ1-1
V: TRBV28
D: .
size: few
CDR3: CASSSAGLFSTEAFF
DNA: TGTGCCAGCAGTTCCGCAGGGTTATTTAGTACTGAAGCTTTCTTT

J: TRBJ2-2
V: TRBV24-1
D: .
size: .
CDR3: CASGPHTLNTGELFF
DNA: TGTGCCTCCGGTCCCCACACCTTGAACACCGGGGAGCTGTTTTTT

J: TRBJ2-7
V: TRBV7-2
D: .
size: few
CDR3: CASSLEGAETYEQYF
DNA: TGTGCCAGCAGCTTAGAAGGGGCGGAGACCTACGAGCAGTACTTC

J: TRBJ2-2
V: TRBV4-1
D: .
size: many
CDR3: CASSHGSSNTGELFF
DNA: TGCGCCAGCAGCCACGGGAGTTCGAACACCGGGGAGCTGTTTTTT

J: TRBJ2-7
V: TRBV6-1
D: .
size: many
CDR3: CASNPGALYEQYF
DNA: TGTGCCAGCAATCCGGGGGCCCTCTACGAGCAGTACTTC

J: TRBJ2-7
V: TRBV27
D: .
size: many
CDR3: CASSLRRDEQYF
DNA: TGTGCCAGCAGTTTACGGAGGGACGAGCAGTACTTC

J: TRBJ1-6
V: TRBV20-1
D: .
size: few
CDR3: CSARDVGSNSPLHF
DNA: TGCAGTGCTAGAGATGTAGGGTCTAATTCACCCCTCCACTTT

J: TRBJ2-3
V: TRBV7-2
D: TRBD1
size: .
CDR3: CASRAPGTGSTDTQYF
DNA: TGTGCCAGCAGGGCACCCGGGACAGGGTCCACAGATACGCAGTATTTT

J: TRBJ2-3
V: TRBV7-8
D: .
size: many
CDR3: CASSVLSGSTDTQYF
DNA: TGTGCCAGCAGCGTCCTTAGCGGCAGCACAGATACGCAGTATTTT

J: TRBJ2-3
V: TRBV25-1
D: .
size: many
CDR3: CASSDTGTDTQYF
DNA: TGTGCCAGCAGTGACACGGGCACAGATACGCAGTATTTT

J: TRBJ2-3
V: TRBV13
D: .
size: few
CDR3: CASRIWGPRDTQYF
DNA: TGTGCCAGCAGGATTTGGGGGCCCAGGGATACGCAGTATTTT

J: TRBJ2-3
V: TRBV18
D: .
size: many
CDR3: CASSPSPTDTQYF
DNA: TGTGCCAGCTCACCAAGCCCCACAGATACGCAGTATTTT

J: TRBJ1-1
V: TRBV12-3/TRBV12-4
D: TRBD1
size: many
CDR3: CASSRTGPNTEAFF
DNA: TGTGCCAGCAGCCGGACAGGCCCGAACACTGAAGCTTTCTTT

J: TRBJ2-1
V: TRBV6-6
D: .
size: .
CDR3: CASSCTPQGPGRNEQFF
DNA: TGTGCCAGCAGTTGCACCCCCCAGGGGCCTGGAAGGAATGAGCAGTTCTTC

J: TRBJ2-1
V: TRBV24-1
D: .
size: many
CDR3: CATSDGGTYNEQFF
DNA: TGTGCCACCAGTGATGGAGGGACCTACAATGAGCAGTTCTTC

J: TRBJ1-3
V: TRBV12-3/TRBV12-4
D: .
size: .
CDR3: CASSFPGRGNTIYF
DNA: TGTGCCAGCAGTTTCCCAGGGAGAGGAAACACCATATATTTT

J: TRBJ2-2
V: TRBV7-2
D: .
size: many
CDR3: CASSLPRSTGELFF
DNA: TGTGCCAGCAGCTTACCGCGGAGCACCGGGGAGCTGTTTTTT

J: TRBJ1-1
V: TRBV29-1
D: .
size: many
CDR3: CSVLLQETEAFF
DNA: TGCAGCGTTTTACTTCAGGAGACTGAAGCTTTCTTT

J: TRBJ2-3
V: TRBV6-1
D: .
size: .
CDR3: CASSEDSALYDTQYF
DNA: TGTGCCAGCAGTGAAGACAGTGCCCTGTACGATACGCAGTATTTT

J: TRBJ2-7
V: TRBV5-4
D: .
size: .
CDR3: CASSLDQGPTHEQYF
DNA: TGTGCCAGCAGCTTGGATCAGGGGCCTACCCACGAGCAGTACTTC

J: TRBJ2-5
V: TRBV15
D: .
size: many
CDR3: CATSSWSEPQETQYF
DNA: TGTGCCACCAGCAGCTGGTCGGAGCCCCAAGAGACCCAGTACTTC

J: TRBJ2-7
V: TRBV24-1
D: .
size: .
CDR3: CATSDPVQDTEQYF
DNA: TGTGCCACCAGTGACCCCGTACAGGATACCGAGCAGTACTTC

J: TRBJ2-7
V: TRBV12-3/TRBV12-4
D: TRBD2
size: few
CDR3: CASTLGGLGEQYF
DNA: TGTGCCAGCACCCTAGGGGGACTAGGGGAGCAGTACTTC

J: TRBJ2-3
V: TRBV4-3
D: .
size: many
CDR3: CASSQDGGGRRDTQYF
DNA: TGCGCCAGCAGCCAAGATGGGGGGGGGCGTAGAGATACGCAGTATTTT

J: TRBJ1-2
V: TRBV7-9
D: .
size: many
CDR3: CASSLVSGGGGYTF
DNA: TGTGCCAGCAGCTTAGTATCAGGTGGAGGTGGCTACACCTTC

J: TRBJ1-5
V: TRBV20-1
D: .
size: few
CDR3: CSAAGKYQPQHF
DNA: TGCAGCGCTGCAGGGAAGTATCAGCCCCAGCATTTT

J: TRBJ2-2
V: TRBV7-8
D: .
size: many
CDR3: CASSQKGSGELFF
DNA: TGTGCCAGCAGCCAAAAGGGTTCCGGGGAGCTGTTTTTT